A selection of T cell receptor beta chains follows, all from one sample in a study of Ad26.COV2.S vaccination and SARS-CoV-2 variants. Profiled with immunoSEQ multiplex PCR; TCRdb holds only in-frame clones, not every one. The sample lists hundreds of thousands of clones; 70% to 90% were seen once. Sequenced here: peripheral blood, sampled in a trial of Ad26.COV2.S vaccine versus placebo. These receptors were taken from a person between 18 and 59 years old who received the Ad26.COV2.S COVID-19 vaccine or a placebo. The CDR3 runs from the conserved cysteine through the conserved F or W. A D gene is named only where the DNA matches it firmly. Clone size is shown for a subset of rows, as once, few, many or a class of expanded clone.

v_call	d_call	j_call	clone_size	cdr3_nt	cdr3_aa
TRBV7-9	NA	TRBJ1-1	NA	TGTGCCAGCAGCTCCCTGATGAACACTGAAGCTTTCTTT	CASSSLMNTEAFF
TRBV6-2/TRBV6-3	NA	TRBJ1-2	NA	TGTGCCAGCAGTCGGACGCCGGGGATGAACTATGGCTACACCTTC	CASSRTPGMNYGYTF
TRBV19	TRBD2	TRBJ2-1	NA	TGTGCCAGTAGTATAGTCCCAATTCCTAGCGGAGGGCGGGGTGAGCAGTTCTTC	CASSIVPIPSGGRGEQFF
TRBV27	NA	TRBJ2-5	NA	TGTGCCAGCAGTTTCCGGGGACAAGAGACCCAGTACTTC	CASSFRGQETQYF
TRBV3-1/TRBV3-2	NA	TRBJ2-7	NA	TGTGCCAGCAGCCAAGGGAGTGTCTCCTACGAGCAGTACTTC	CASSQGSVSYEQYF
TRBV27	TRBD2	TRBJ2-3	NA	TGTGCCAGCAGTTTATGGTCTAGCGGTTATCCAGATACGCAGTATTTT	CASSLWSSGYPDTQYF
TRBV30	NA	TRBJ2-7	NA	TGTGTCTCCGGGACACAATATTCCTACGAGCAGTACTTC	CVSGTQYSYEQYF
TRBV19	NA	TRBJ1-4	NA	TGTGCCAGTAGTGGATCGACAGGAGCGACTAATGAAAAACTGTTTTTT	CASSGSTGATNEKLFF
TRBV6-5	NA	TRBJ1-1	NA	TGTGCCAGCAAGGGGCTTTGGTTCACTGAAGCTTTCTTT	CASKGLWFTEAFF
TRBV6-2/TRBV6-3	NA	TRBJ1-2	NA	TGTGCCAGCAGTGACGTGGGGGCGGCTAACTATGGCTACACCTTC	CASSDVGAANYGYTF
TRBV7-9	NA	TRBJ2-3	NA	TGTGCCAGCAGCTTAATAGGCGCAGATACGCAGTATTTT	CASSLIGADTQYF
TRBV6-2/TRBV6-3	NA	TRBJ2-7	NA	TGTGCCAGCAGTTACGGTAGGGCGTTATGGGAGCAGTACTTC	CASSYGRALWEQYF
TRBV9	TRBD1	TRBJ2-2	NA	TGTGCCAGCAGCGTAGCAGGGGGCCCGACGAACACCGGGGAGCTGTTTTTT	CASSVAGGPTNTGELFF
TRBV4-3	NA	TRBJ2-5	NA	TGCGCCAGCAGCCAAGGGCCCGCCGAGACCCAGTACTTC	CASSQGPAETQYF
TRBV14	NA	TRBJ2-1	NA	TGTGCCAGCAGCCGTGGGACCGCCGGGGGTGAGCAGTTCTTC	CASSRGTAGGEQFF
TRBV12-3/TRBV12-4	NA	TRBJ1-5	once	TGTGCCAGCAGTTCGATGAATCAGCCCCAGCATTTT	CASSSMNQPQHF
TRBV6-5	TRBD1	TRBJ1-1	once	TGTGCCAGCAGCCGCACGACAGGGTACGCTGAAGCTTTCTTT	CASSRTTGYAEAFF
TRBV27	TRBD2	TRBJ2-2	NA	TGTGCCAGCGGGACTAGGAACACCGGGGAGCTGTTTTTT	CASGTRNTGELFF
TRBV25-1	NA	TRBJ2-3	NA	TGTGCCAGCAGTTCGATGGATACGCAGTATTTT	CASSSMDTQYF
TRBV4-2	NA	TRBJ2-7	NA	TGTGCCAGCAGCCAAGGGGACACCCCATACTACGAGCAGTACTTC	CASSQGDTPYYEQYF
TRBV7-2	NA	TRBJ1-1	NA	TGTGCCAGCAGCTTAGTGGCAGGGAACACTGAAGCTTTCTTT	CASSLVAGNTEAFF
TRBV18	TRBD1	TRBJ2-7	NA	TGTGCCAGCTCACCAGAGACAGGGGCATACGAGCAGTACTTC	CASSPETGAYEQYF
TRBV5-1	TRBD2	TRBJ2-1	NA	TGCGCCAGCAGCTTGAATAGCGGGGTAGCCTACAATGAGCAGTTCTTC	CASSLNSGVAYNEQFF
TRBV5-1	NA	TRBJ2-5	NA	TGCGCCAGCAACCCAACGACAGGAGTCCAAGAGACCCAGTACTTC	CASNPTTGVQETQYF
TRBV30	TRBD2	TRBJ2-5	NA	TGTGCCTGGAGTGCCCGACCGGGACTAGCGGGGGCGTGGGAGACCCAGTACTTC	CAWSARPGLAGAWETQYF
TRBV3-1/TRBV3-2	NA	TRBJ2-7	NA	TGTGCCAGCAGCTCATACGCGAATTCCTACGAGCAGTACTTC	CASSSYANSYEQYF
TRBV5-1	NA	TRBJ2-2	few	TGCGCCAGCAGCCCGCTAGATAGCACCGGGGAGCTGTTTTTT	CASSPLDSTGELFF
TRBV27	TRBD2	TRBJ2-1	once	TGTGCCAGCAGTTGGCGGTTGCTAAGCGGGGGGTACAATGAGCAGTTCTTC	CASSWRLLSGGYNEQFF
TRBV7-8	NA	TRBJ1-1	NA	TGTGCCAGCAGCTTAGTTAGGGGCACTGAAGCTTTCTTT	CASSLVRGTEAFF
TRBV7-3	TRBD1	TRBJ2-2	NA	TGTGCCAGCAGCTCTCGGACAGGAAGGGCCGGGGAGCTGTTTTTT	CASSSRTGRAGELFF
TRBV7-6	NA	TRBJ1-6	NA	TGTGCCAGCAGCCCCCTGGGGCCCTCGGGCGGCTCACCCCTCCACTTT	CASSPLGPSGGSPLHF
TRBV10-1	TRBD1	TRBJ1-1	NA	TGCGCCAGCATTTCAGGGGGTACCACTGAAGCTTTCTTT	CASISGGTTEAFF
TRBV5-1	TRBD2	TRBJ2-1	NA	TGCGCCAGCAGCTTAGCGGGAGGCGGGAACAATGAGCAGTTCTTC	CASSLAGGGNNEQFF
TRBV2	NA	TRBJ2-7	NA	TGTGCCAGCAGCACCTGGGAAGGGGACGAGCAGTACTTC	CASSTWEGDEQYF
TRBV9	TRBD1	TRBJ2-7	NA	TGTGCCAGCAGCCCAACCTCCGGGACAGGGGTCGAGCAGTACTTC	CASSPTSGTGVEQYF
TRBV5-1	TRBD2	TRBJ2-1	NA	TGCGCCAGCAGCTTAGGAGTACTAGCGGGTTACAATGAGCAGTTCTTC	CASSLGVLAGYNEQFF
TRBV19	NA	TRBJ1-5	once	TGTGCCAGTACCATACAAGGGAGGCGCAATCAGCCCCAGCATTTT	CASTIQGRRNQPQHF
TRBV18	TRBD1	TRBJ1-1	few	TGTGCCAGCTCACGGGACAGCCAGCCCACTGAAGCTTTCTTT	CASSRDSQPTEAFF
TRBV3-1/TRBV3-2	NA	TRBJ1-4	NA	TGTGCCAGCAGCCAAGGGGCCACCTTCAGAGGTGAAAAACTGTTTTTT	CASSQGATFRGEKLFF
TRBV6-2/TRBV6-3	NA	TRBJ2-2	NA	TGTGCCAGCAGCAAACCCCGAGTGGGGCCGAACACCGGGGAGCTGTTTTTT	CASSKPRVGPNTGELFF
TRBV7-2	TRBD1	TRBJ1-3	NA	TGTGCCAGCAGTCCGGGACAGGGAAACACCATATATTTT	CASSPGQGNTIYF
TRBV19	TRBD1	TRBJ1-4	NA	TGTGCCAGTAGTAAGTCGGACAGGGGGGCAGCAAGTGAAAAACTGTTTTTT	CASSKSDRGAASEKLFF
TRBV2	NA	TRBJ1-4	NA	TGTGCCAGCTCGCCGCTGGTGTATGCCAATGAAAAACTGTTTTTT	CASSPLVYANEKLFF
TRBV7-3	TRBD1	TRBJ1-6	NA	TGTGCCAGCAGCCCTCAAGGACAGGGAGGGAATTCACCCCTCCACTTT	CASSPQGQGGNSPLHF
TRBV5-6	TRBD1	TRBJ1-2	NA	TGTGCCAGCAGCTTATCCGGACAGGGTTTTGGCTACACCTTC	CASSLSGQGFGYTF
TRBV30	NA	TRBJ1-2	NA	TGTGCCTGGACCGGCCAAGGGTCTGGAGGCTACACCTTC	CAWTGQGSGGYTF
TRBV30	TRBD1	TRBJ1-2	NA	TGTGCCTGGAGTGACCTCCCCCCGACAGGGAGGGCGGGCTACACCTTC	CAWSDLPPTGRAGYTF
TRBV7-2	NA	TRBJ2-5	once	TGTGCCAGCAGCACCTTAGTTGAGACCCAGTACTTC	CASSTLVETQYF